The T cell receptor beta chain described here comes from a study of blood T cell repertoires in COVID-19. Whole-study context: Whether acute or convalescent, the COVID-19 samples came from the United States, Italy and Spain. PBMCs, B-cell-depleted T cells, or T cells were the source of the cDNA or gDNA that made up the material.

The V end was cut by 6 bases, the J end by 11 bases, with 20 bases between. The length of the CDR3 is 15 residues. The germline V gene has CDR1 SNHLY and CDR2 FYNNEI. How the authors handled the data: Estimation of nucleated cell counts relied on the amplification of reference gene primers. Profiled with immunoSEQ multiplex PCR; TCRdb holds only in-frame clones, not every one. The V and J calls and clone size were taken over from that table, and D and trimming were inferred from the DNA. This sample has hundreds of thousands of clones, with 87% found just once. This clone was seen many times. This chain uses TRBV2 with TRBJ1-6, with a tentative D call TRBD1 (6 bases). The sample was PBMCs or T cells enriched from blood (not recorded which). This clonotype was sampled from a woman younger than 30 who had recovered from COVID-19. CDR3 loop: CASRPTGTLRTPLHF. The DNA for the CDR3 is TGTGCCAGCAGGCCAACCGGGACATTACGTACACCCCTCCACTTT.